Listed below are T cell receptor beta chains from one sample, sequenced in a study of T cell responses to AZD1222 COVID-19 vaccine. TCRdb keeps only in-frame clones here, not all; method: immunoSEQ multiplex PCR. The top ten hold more than 9% of the sample, which has 150,000 to 200,000 clones, 85% to 95% seen once. The sample here was peripheral blood, taken on day 0 of AZD1222 vaccination. These receptor sequences come from an adult in good health. The CDR3 runs from the conserved cysteine through the conserved F or W. The D gene is left open where the match is weak. Expanded clones are given a class, and other clones once, few, many or no size at all.

>TRBJ1-1|-|-|TRBV19
CASSTGAPPEAFF
TGTGCCAGTAGTACCGGGGCCCCTCCTGAAGCTTTCTTT
>TRBJ2-6|-|-|TRBV7-9
CASRPGTTGANVLTF
TGTGCCAGCAGACCCGGGACAACCGGGGCCAACGTCCTGACTTTC
>TRBJ2-1|TRBD2|-|TRBV6-5
CASRGVAGADNEQFF
TGTGCCAGCAGGGGAGTAGCGGGGGCTGACAATGAGCAGTTCTTC
>TRBJ1-1|-|-|TRBV19
CASSIRPEGFEAFF
TGTGCCAGTAGTATCCGCCCAGAGGGGTTTGAAGCTTTCTTT
>TRBJ2-1|-|-|TRBV9
CASSANNEQFF
TGTGCCAGCAGCGCCAACAATGAGCAGTTCTTC
>TRBJ2-2|TRBD1|once|TRBV4-2
CASSQARDSTGELFF
TGTGCCAGCAGCCAGGCTAGGGACAGCACCGGGGAGCTGTTTTTT
>TRBJ2-3|-|-|TRBV6-2/TRBV6-3
CASSGHEVGGRSTDTQYF
TGTGCCAGCAGTGGGCACGAGGTAGGGGGAAGGAGCACAGATACGCAGTATTTT
>TRBJ2-7|-|-|TRBV11-1
CASSPTSGWGHEQYF
TGTGCCAGCAGCCCAACCTCTGGGTGGGGACACGAGCAGTACTTC
>TRBJ1-5|-|-|TRBV3-1/TRBV3-2
CASSQAMVGQPQHF
TGTGCCAGCAGCCAAGCGATGGTGGGTCAGCCCCAGCATTTT
>TRBJ2-4|-|-|TRBV5-8
CASSFLTGVKNIQYF
TGTGCCAGCAGCTTTCTCACGGGAGTCAAAAACATTCAGTACTTC
>TRBJ1-2|-|-|TRBV18
CASSPLGYGYTF
TGTGCCAGCTCCCCCCTGGGCTATGGCTACACCTTC
>TRBJ1-6|-|-|TRBV11-3
CASSLTAYNSPLHF
TGTGCCAGCAGCCTGACAGCGTATAATTCACCCCTCCACTTT
>TRBJ2-7|TRBD2|-|TRBV16
CASSPPKVAGHEQYF
TGTGCCAGCAGCCCCCCCAAGGTAGCGGGGCACGAGCAGTACTTC
>TRBJ2-3|TRBD2|-|TRBV11-2
CASSPPSGLTSSTDTQYF
TGTGCCAGCAGTCCTCCTAGCGGTTTGACATCTAGCACAGATACGCAGTATTTT
>TRBJ2-2|-|-|TRBV10-2
CASSEGRPGELFF
TGCGCCAGCAGTGAGGGACGGCCCGGGGAGCTGTTTTTT
>TRBJ2-2|TRBD1|-|TRBV27
CASIPGQVRLVLPGELFF
TGTGCCAGCATTCCGGGACAGGTTCGGTTGGTTTTACCCGGGGAGCTGTTTTTT
>TRBJ2-3|-|-|TRBV5-8
CASSLDRGDRRYTDTQYF
TGTGCCAGCAGCTTGGATCGCGGGGACAGAAGATACACAGATACGCAGTATTTT
>TRBJ2-2|-|-|TRBV30
CAWSVGNTGELFF
TGTGCCTGGAGTGTAGGAAACACCGGGGAGCTGTTTTTT
>TRBJ2-1|TRBD2|-|TRBV7-2
CASSEASGPPANEQFF
TGTGCCAGCAGCGAGGCTAGCGGCCCCCCCGCCAATGAGCAGTTCTTC
>TRBJ2-6|-|-|TRBV10-3
CAISEVVGGISSGANVLTF
TGTGCCATCAGTGAAGTCGTTGGCGGCATATCTTCCGGGGCCAACGTCCTGACTTTC
>TRBJ2-3|TRBD1|-|TRBV6-4
CASSGQGTDTQYF
TGTGCCAGCAGTGGACAGGGAACAGATACGCAGTATTTT
>TRBJ2-7|TRBD1|-|TRBV4-1
CASSQDPLTGTGSTYEQYF
TGCGCCAGCAGCCAGGATCCCCTGACCGGGACAGGTTCGACCTACGAGCAGTACTTC
>TRBJ2-1|TRBD2|-|TRBV19
CASSIQGLVAVNEQFF
TGTGCCAGTAGTATACAAGGACTAGTCGCCGTCAATGAGCAGTTCTTC
>TRBJ1-5|-|-|TRBV7-2
CASSLDSARADQPQHF
TGTGCCAGCAGCTTAGACTCTGCACGGGCGGACCAGCCCCAGCATTTT
>TRBJ2-3|-|-|TRBV5-6
CASSFRGADTQYF
TGTGCCAGCAGCTTTAGAGGCGCAGATACGCAGTATTTT
>TRBJ2-6|-|-|TRBV5-1
CASSFNWGPGANVLTF
TGCGCCAGCAGCTTTAACTGGGGCCCTGGGGCCAACGTCCTGACTTTC
>TRBJ1-2|-|few|TRBV7-3
CASSSDNRGGYTF
TGTGCCAGCAGCTCCGACAATCGGGGAGGCTACACCTTC
>TRBJ2-5|TRBD1|-|TRBV14
CASSRRQGETQYF
TGTGCCAGCAGTCGAAGACAGGGTGAGACCCAGTACTTC
>TRBJ2-2|-|-|TRBV19
CASSTGGHIVGELFF
TGTGCCAGTAGTACCGGGGGACACATCGTCGGGGAGCTGTTTTTT
>TRBJ2-5|-|-|TRBV19
CASTASAPGTQYF
TGTGCCAGTACGGCCAGCGCCCCTGGGACCCAGTACTTC
>TRBJ2-2|TRBD2|-|TRBV4-2
CASSQDYRDYDTGELFF
TGTGCCAGCAGCCAAGATTACCGGGACTACGATACCGGGGAGCTGTTTTTT
>TRBJ2-7|-|-|TRBV10-2
CASGISGRSYEQYF
TGCGCCAGCGGGATTAGCGGTCGCAGTTACGAGCAGTACTTC
>TRBJ1-3|-|-|TRBV14
CASSPRAGAGNTIYF
TGTGCCAGCAGCCCCCGGGCAGGGGCTGGAAACACCATATATTTT
>TRBJ2-2|TRBD1|-|TRBV9
CASSVVSGQGSGELFF
TGTGCCAGCAGCGTAGTTTCCGGACAGGGTTCCGGGGAGCTGTTTTTT
>TRBJ2-1|-|once|TRBV9
CASSAGAASYNEQFF
TGTGCCAGCAGCGCGGGTGCGGCATCCTACAATGAGCAGTTCTTC
>TRBJ2-2|-|-|TRBV30
CAWSPWEGAAGELFF
TGTGCCTGGAGCCCTTGGGAAGGGGCCGCCGGGGAGCTGTTTTTT
>TRBJ2-2|TRBD1|-|TRBV6-5
CASSFDRVNGELFF
TGTGCCAGCAGTTTCGACAGGGTGAACGGGGAGCTGTTTTTT
>TRBJ1-4|-|-|TRBV7-2
CASSLGDNRSEKLFF
TGTGCCAGCAGCTTAGGGGACAACCGATCTGAAAAACTGTTTTTT
>TRBJ1-1|TRBD1|once|TRBV15
CATSFPRQGSVTEAFF
TGTGCCACCAGCTTCCCCCGACAGGGATCGGTCACTGAAGCTTTCTTT
>TRBJ1-1|TRBD1|-|TRBV7-6
CASSGRQGKGTEAFF
TGTGCCAGCAGCGGACGACAGGGGAAGGGCACTGAAGCTTTCTTT
>TRBJ1-4|-|-|TRBV30
CAWSVGQGALRTNEKLFF
TGTGCCTGGAGTGTAGGGCAGGGAGCCCTCCGGACTAATGAAAAACTGTTTTTT
>TRBJ1-1|-|-|TRBV29-1
CSVSSNTEAFF
TGCAGCGTTAGTTCGAACACTGAAGCTTTCTTT
>TRBJ2-7|TRBD1|-|TRBV15
CATSRRDSPYSYEQYF
TGTGCCACCAGCAGACGGGACAGTCCTTACTCCTACGAGCAGTACTTC
>TRBJ1-1|-|once|TRBV4-3
CASSQDMGGNTEAFF
TGCGCCAGCAGCCAAGATATGGGGGGCAACACTGAAGCTTTCTTT
>TRBJ1-2|TRBD1|-|TRBV6-5
CASSHGQGALYGYTF
TGTGCCAGCAGCCATGGACAGGGGGCCCTATATGGCTACACCTTC
>TRBJ2-1|-|-|TRBV11-2
CASSPRGPSMSSYNEQFF
TGTGCCAGCAGCCCCCGAGGGCCGTCAATGAGCTCCTACAATGAGCAGTTCTTC
>TRBJ1-1|-|-|TRBV4-1
CASSQGASTEAFF
TGCGCCAGCAGCCAAGGGGCAAGCACTGAAGCTTTCTTT
>TRBJ2-2|-|-|TRBV5-5
CASSLLQVDTGELFF
TGTGCCAGCAGCTTGTTGCAGGTAGACACCGGGGAGCTGTTTTTT
>TRBJ2-1|-|-|TRBV30
CAWTAGNNEQFF
TGTGCCTGGACCGCTGGAAACAATGAGCAGTTCTTC
>TRBJ1-5|-|-|TRBV19
CASSIGQTSNQPQHF
TGTGCCAGTAGTATAGGACAGACTAGCAATCAGCCCCAGCATTTT
>TRBJ1-6|-|few|TRBV2
CASRRSVGASYNSPLHF
TGTGCCAGCAGGCGTTCTGTTGGGGCCTCCTATAATTCACCCCTCCACTTT
>TRBJ1-6|-|-|TRBV10-3
CAISISEPYNSPLHF
TGTGCCATCAGTATATCGGAACCCTATAATTCACCCCTCCACTTT
>TRBJ2-1|-|-|TRBV11-2
CASSTPRDPNEQFF
TGTGCCAGCAGCACCCCCCGGGACCCCAATGAGCAGTTCTTC
>TRBJ2-1|TRBD1|-|TRBV19
CASGQELNEQFF
TGTGCCAGTGGACAGGAACTCAATGAGCAGTTCTTC
>TRBJ1-1|-|-|TRBV24-1
CATSVGAHTEAFF
TGTGCCACCAGTGTAGGGGCCCACACTGAAGCTTTCTTT
>TRBJ1-1|-|-|TRBV6-5
CASSLQGNTEAFF
TGTGCCAGCAGCTTACAGGGGAACACTGAAGCTTTCTTT
>TRBJ2-5|-|-|TRBV11-2
CASSRIPLRTQYF
TGTGCCAGCAGCCGAATACCGTTAAGAACCCAGTACTTC